This T cell receptor beta chain was profiled in a study of T cell repertoires in aging, cancer and after chemotherapy. About the study: Six age groups, ranging from 30 or younger to 70 or older, included the donors. Healthy donor repertoires were recorded over several months to years and showed clear clonal overlap.

Germline assignment: CDR1 LNHDA and CDR2 SQIVND (reference sequence). After removal of 3 bases from V and 4 bases from J, the junction contained 3 bases not matched to a gene. The CDR3 totals 16 residues. A few counts support this clonotype. TRB rearrangements spanning V, D and J were amplified using mixed TRB-A/B primers. TCRdb redid the calling of the multiplex PCR reads with MiXCR, one entry per CDR3 protein. The sample holds about 18,000 distinct CDR3 sequences; 50% are singletons and the top ten take about 10%. Amplification of TCR beta used genomic DNA extracted from peripheral blood. This clonotype originated in a human donor in good health. The specimen was blood. The rearrangement uses TRBV19 and TRBJ2-3; 14 bases map to TRBD2. CDR3 protein: CASSMGLAGVPDTQYF. CDR3 coding DNA: TGTGCCAGTAGTATGGGACTAGCGGGAGTCCCAGATACGCAGTATTTT.